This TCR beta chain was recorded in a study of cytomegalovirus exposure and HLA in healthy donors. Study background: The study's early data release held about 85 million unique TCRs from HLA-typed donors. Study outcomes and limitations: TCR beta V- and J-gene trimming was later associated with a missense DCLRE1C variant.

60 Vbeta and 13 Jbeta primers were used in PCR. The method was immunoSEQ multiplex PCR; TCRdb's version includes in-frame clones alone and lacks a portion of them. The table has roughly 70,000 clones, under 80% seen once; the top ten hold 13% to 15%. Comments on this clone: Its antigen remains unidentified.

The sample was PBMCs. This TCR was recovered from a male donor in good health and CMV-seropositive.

CDR3 loop: CASSPGQNLYEQYF. The CDR3 coding sequence is TGTGCCAGCAGCCCGGGACAGAATCTCTACGAGCAGTACTTC. This chain connects TRBV6-6 to TRBJ2-7; 7 positions agree with TRBD1. Germline assignment: CDR1 MNHNY and CDR2 SVGAGI (reference sequence). CDR3 length: 14 amino acids. Losses at the gene ends were 6 bases for V and 3 bases for J; bases not matched to a gene: 8.